This T cell receptor (beta chain) comes out of a study of blood T cell repertoires in COVID-19 (dated by TCRdb to 2018 to 2021). In terms of the full investigation: Collaborator samples came from the United States, Italy and Spain and covered acute and convalescent phases of COVID-19. The prospective study material was composed of cDNA or gDNA derived from T cells, B-cell-depleted T cells, or PBMCs. The dataset comprised deeply sampled blood TCRbeta repertoires from subjects exposed to, actively infected with, or recovered from COVID-19. The repertoires were made available in a free public database intended to serve as a resource for research on the immune response to SARS-CoV-2. The samples were drawn from two sources: the first 160 participants of the ongoing ImmuneRACE study, and 1,254 subjects contributed by 6 global collaborators. Nearly every sample came with metadata listing a de-identified subject ID, COVID-19 status, age in years and sex. Where available, HLA class I and class II types were obtained from metadata supplied by the sample provider rather than from assay-based typing. Broader findings and caveats from the paper: The quantity of clinical and demographic metadata differed by source and by participant and was supplied without curation.

TCRbeta CDR3 regions were amplified from genomic DNA using the immunoSEQ Assay, a bias-controlled multiplex PCR. The original pipeline was this. Within the assay, amplification of reference gene primers was used to estimate how many nucleated cells each sample contained. To quantify the absolute abundance of each unique TCRbeta CDR3 rearrangement, sequence reads were collapsed and filtered. Productive Simpson clonality was computed per sample as the square root of Simpson's diversity index over productive rearrangements. TCRdb's version of the immuneACCESS table is confined to in-frame rearrangements and falls short of the full clone set. An unresolved V gene accounts for under half of the shortfall where checked; the remainder is of unknown origin. V and J calls and clone size are as listed in that table; D and trimming were resolved from the DNA. Recorded for this sample are fewer than 250,000 clones; 86% of them occurred a single time. Roughly 11% of the sample is held by the ten biggest clonotypes.

Reading from cysteine to phenylalanine, the CDR3 counts 14 amino acids. Here the CDR3 DNA is all that survives: 42 bases in frame from base 1. The germline V gene (reference sequence) specifies LGHDT as CDR1 and YNNKEL as CDR2. V lost 0 bases and J lost 8 bases, and the count of bases not matched to a germline gene is 6. As concerns this clone: Its binding antigen is unknown. Qualities for individual bases were not recorded, and no much larger clone is one base off.

One collaborating source in Seattle enrolled patients during active infection and followed them longitudinally through the course of disease. Each collaborating institution followed its own protocols to collect whole blood in K2EDTA tubes. For TCRbeta analysis, collaborators shipped samples in one of three forms: frozen whole blood, isolated PBMCs, or DNA extracted from either of those sample types. The sample taken for sequencing was peripheral blood. The sequence joins TRBV3-1 (or the pseudogene TRBV3-2) to TRBJ1-2; 7 central nucleotides agree with TRBD1. The source of this sequence is a man between 45 and 60 years old with COVID-19, enrolled during active disease. The nucleotide sequence is given as TGTGCCAGCAGCCAAGACTCCGGGACAGAAGGCTACACCTTC. Its translation reads: CASSQDSGTEGYTF.